Detailed here is one T cell receptor beta chain. This clone was counted a few times. What this receptor recognizes is not known. Per-base qualities were not stored, and no clone one base away is much larger. Libraries came from the immunoSEQ multiplex PCR assay. The multiplex PCR relied on a mix of 60 forward primers for TCR Vbeta segments and 13 reverse primers for TCR Jbeta segments. Amplification of the CDR3 region of rearranged TCR beta genes was performed with a multiplex PCR assay on genomic DNA. Amplified TCR beta libraries were sequenced as 87-base-pair reads on the Illumina HiSeq System. On the study's bioinformatics: A later analysis tallied 75 million to 85 million unique TCR beta chains across the 600 to 700 repertoires, and approximately 12 million of those chains were shared by two or more donors. To remove PCR and sequencing errors, raw reads were error-corrected and collapsed into unique sequences using a nearest-neighbor algorithm that merged closely related sequences. Alignment of CDR3 sequences to IMGT reference sequences was used to assign V, D and J gene segments. For a sequence to be retained, at least a six-nucleotide match to both a V gene segment and a J gene segment was required. Rearrangements were called productive when the CDR3 lacked stop codons and stayed in frame with V and J; all others were non-productive. CDR3 was defined by IMGT convention, running from the second conserved V-encoded cysteine to the conserved J-encoded phenylalanine. The earlier analysis of some 550 of the donors excluded any sequence lacking an unambiguous match to a single V gene segment. An earlier analysis of about 600 of the donors called V segments functional above 56.7% productive rearrangements and segregating when the between-donor standard deviation exceeded 5%. A statistical classification framework was built for diagnosing cytomegalovirus status from the catalog of TCR beta chain sequences. A later analysis assigned V and J genes by comparing TCR nucleotide sequences with IMGT/GENE-DB human TR gene sequences. Using the TCRdist pipeline, a later analysis assigned CDR3 sequences along with most-parsimonious VDJ recombination scenarios. In a later analysis, each TCR beta chain was defined by its CDR3 amino acid sequence together with its V-gene family, and reads without a unique V-gene family were excluded. As a way to deal with suspected cross-contamination and a sequencing artifact, a later analysis dropped approximately 590 nucleotide sequences that were highly shared and had low generation probability. In a later analysis, a clonal expansion index was calculated for each public chain from normalized within-repertoire ranks of inferred template counts. A later analysis computed generation probabilities with a VDJ recombination model fitted to out-of-frame rearrangements, and checked the results against IGoR. Hypergeometric tests were used in a later analysis to score TCR-TCR, TCR-HLA and TCR-CMV co-occurrence, with a repertoire-size bias correction applied to the TCR pairs. In a later analysis, false discovery rates were estimated by permuting HLA or CMV assignments 20 times. In a later analysis, co-occurring TCRs were grouped using DBSCAN, with TCRdist sequence similarity added in when clustering inside HLA-allele-positive subsets. For co-occurrence clustering, repertoires with fewer than 30,000 or more than 120,000 public chains were excluded, along with about five repertoires with anomalous nucleotide sharing. TCRdb obtained this table from immuneACCESS and retained in-frame rearrangements with V and J assigned. These tables miss some clones; where compared with another copy, unresolved V genes account for less than half of the shortfall, and the remainder is unexplained. The V and J calls and clone size come from that table; D and trimming were worked out from the DNA. Recorded for this sample are 150,000 to 180,000 clones; approximately 80% of them occurred a single time. 10% to 15% of the sample is held by the ten biggest clonotypes.

This sample is drawn from a study of cytomegalovirus exposure and HLA in healthy donors (dated by TCRdb to the late 2010s). About the investigation overall: In an earlier analysis of some 610 of the donors, 250 to 350 Gb of sequence data and about 110 million unique TCR beta sequences from 180 million or so T cells were reported. An early release that covered fewer than 750 HLA-typed donors contained approximately 300 gigabases of sequencing data and some 87 million unique TCR sequences. Of the approximately 370 genotyped donors, 65% to 90% were placed in the genetic ancestry cluster associated with self-reported Caucasian donors. The aim of the study was to test whether cataloging public T cell receptors could identify signatures of past pathogen exposure. The study used immunosequencing to profile the T cell repertoires of 600 to 850 subjects and linked those repertoires to cytomegalovirus serostatus. Along with the roughly 670-subject first cohort, a separate validation cohort of approximately 110 different subjects was used. To predict cytomegalovirus infection status, the study combined high-throughput TCR immunosequencing, statistical association of individual TCRs with disease status, and machine learning. A later analysis re-analyzed previously published TCR beta repertoires from 660 or so donors and added high-resolution HLA genotyping to study TCR occurrence patterns. Rather than using new phenotypic data, the later analysis identified candidate immune exposures from TCR beta sequences and from how often those sequences occurred across donors. In an earlier analysis of roughly 580 of the donors, high-throughput TCR beta sequencing was used to judge whether each TCR beta V gene segment behaved as functional or pseudogenic. Alongside the repertoire data, information on donor age, sex, ethnicity and CMV serostatus was compiled. A later genetic analysis used genome-wide SNP genotypes for about 55% of the 666 donors, treating that subset as a discovery cohort. All discovery cohort repertoires had been generated on a single sequencing platform. HLA typing covered class I and class II loci at four-digit resolution. The number of donors typed differed by locus, with roughly 620-630 for A, B, C, DRB1 and DQB1, roughly 520 for DQA1, 600 to 610 for DPA1, and about 450 for DPB1. Four to six DR-DQ haplotypes were handled as single units for association and clustering, since linkage in the cohort was strong. Across around 400 genotyped donors of the cohort, an average of about 240,000 unique TCR beta nucleotide sequences per donor were sequenced, and around 20% of those sequences were non-productive. Findings and caveats that apply to the study as a whole: Because HLA typing was missing for some donors at each locus, association tests included only the typed subset. A total of some 180 TCR beta chains were listed by the study as associated with cytomegalovirus. A later genetic analysis reported fewer N-insertions in productive TCRs among donors in an Asian-associated ancestry cluster than the roughly 650-donor mean. The earlier analysis of 587 of the donors excluded about 16 rarely observed V segments, including chromosome 9 orphons, because counts were too low. Broadly in line with IMGT annotations, most TCR beta V segments showed up in productive rearrangements about 87% or about 30% of the time in an earlier analysis of a few hundred of the donors. The authors suggested that the approach could potentially be extended to other disease states and immunological phenotypes. This cohort had only TCR beta chains sequenced, and the lack of alpha or paired-chain data limited which features could be detected. When HLA alleles, especially DR and DQ, strongly co-occurred, attributing TCR associations to individual alleles was difficult. V-gene and J-gene trimming of TCR beta chains was associated with a missense DCLRE1C variant in a later genetic analysis, and the association was replicated in an independent cohort. A group of highly shared sequence variants was considered likely to be a technical artifact of the sequencing pipeline. Immune exposure information for the cohort was limited to CMV serostatus. A further reported finding was that TCR beta sequences accurately predicted the HLA-A and HLA-B alleles for most subjects in the first cohort. According to a later analysis, most CMV-associated TCR beta chains appeared to be HLA-restricted, and the HLA associations seemed to be driven largely by CMV exposure. In a later analysis, HLA-associated TCR beta chains showed more clonal expansion and lower generation probabilities than non-associated chains that were equally common. Roughly uniform sequencing depth across donors was assumed in presence/absence analyses, although this assumption may not hold. Correlated functional status among segregating V segments might reflect linkage disequilibrium, but an unknown experimental factor could not be ruled out. The classifier was reported to diagnose cytomegalovirus status with high specificity and sensitivity in both the original cohort and the validation cohort. In vitro tests confirmed that a few of the cytomegalovirus-associated TCR beta chains recognize cytomegalovirus antigens. Several of the top co-occurrence clusters appeared to be linked to parvovirus B19, influenza, CMV and Epstein-Barr virus, according to a later analysis. While some public TCRs were present in many individuals, most TCR sequences turned up only very rarely across donors. In a later analysis, the rate of TCR association differed among HLA loci, with DRB1 alleles having the most associated TCRs and HLA-C alleles having the fewest. Because the 87-base-pair reads could not distinguish some IMGT-functional V segments, including TRBV6-2 and TRBV6-3, those segments were excluded. Specific HLA alleles were associated with about 17,000 TCR beta sequences at a false discovery rate of 0.05 in a later analysis.

The cohort comprised more than 550 healthy bone marrow donors. Cohort members were all nominally healthy when sampled, although unrecorded immune exposures were likely present. The donor tested CMV seropositive and was one of the 289 seropositive cohort members. A peripheral blood sample was collected from each donor, and TCR beta sequencing was performed on peripheral blood mononuclear cells. The Qiagen DNeasy Blood Extraction Kit was used to extract genomic DNA from the blood cell samples. V drops 5 bases and J drops 0 bases, leaving 17 bases in between. Taken from the germline V gene, the CDR1 and CDR2 loops are KGHSH and LQKENI. The CDR3 runs 17 amino acids, cysteine and phenylalanine included. Solely the CDR3 DNA is kept, with 51 bases framed from the first base.

The chain is encoded by TRBV18 joined to TRBJ1-5, with TRBD1 tentatively as D gene (6 bases match). The source is a man younger than 40 in good health and CMV-seropositive. Material: PBMCs. The bases are TGTGCCAGCTCAGGATCCAGGACAGCATATAGCAATCAGCCCCAGCATTTT. The translation is CASSGSRTAYSNQPQHF.